These 4 T cell receptor beta chains were sequenced from one sample in a study of vaccination and CD4 T cells after COVID-19. Regarding treatment: approximately 10-day PBMC culture with coronavirus spike peptide pools or control peptides (ViraFEST assay). Sequencing of the DNA from cultured CD4+ T cells was carried out with the Oncomine TCR Beta short-read assay. TCRdb processed the PCR reads anew with MiXCR; each CDR3 protein has one entry. The sample lists roughly 11,000 distinct CDR3 sequences; around 50% were seen once. Their antigens are not known. Sample: CD4+ T cells from blood, cultured in vitro. The receptors were gathered from a human donor who had recovered from COVID-19.

The chain combines TRBV10-3 with TRBJ2-2; D remains ambiguous. Germline V CDR1 and CDR2: ENHRY, SYGVKD. This CDR3 has 12 amino acids. The V gene lost 5 bases and the J gene lost 6 bases, with 7 bases spanning the gap. The CDR3 region is CAISSVSGELFF. CDR3 DNA sequence: TGTGCCATCAGTAGCGTATCCGGGGAGCTGTTTTTT.

This clonotype has just one count. This rearrangement joins TRBV3-1 to TRBJ2-7; 8 bases agree with TRBD1. This CDR3 has 15 amino acids. Germline V gene lookup returns CDR1 LGHDT and CDR2 YNNKEL (reference sequence). V was pared by 1 base and J by 3 bases, with 5 bases of the junction left unmatched. DNA of the CDR3: TGTGCCAGCAGCCAAGTAGATACAGGGGGCTACGAGCAGTACTTC. Its protein product is CASSQVDTGGYEQYF.

This clonotype showed up just a few times. This chain uses TRBV28 with TRBJ2-7, with a weak D call TRBD1 (6 bases). CDR1 and CDR2 from the germline V gene are MDHEN and SYDVKM. V was cut by 8 bases and J by 2 bases, with 13 bases left in between. The CDR3 loop spans 13 amino acids. CDR3: CASRLSGAYEQYF. The CDR3 region has the DNA TGTGCCAGCCGATTATCAGGGGCCTACGAGCAGTACTTC.

The chain is built from TRBV20-1 and TRBJ2-7; D is uncertain. The germline CDR1 and CDR2 sequences are DFQATT and SNEGSKA (reference sequence). Trimming cost V 2 bases and J 0 bases, with 11 bases left between them. This CDR3 has 14 residues. DNA for the CDR3: TGCAGTGCTAGACACCTTGCGAGCTCCTACGAGCAGTACTTC. Its translation: CSARHLASSYEQYF.